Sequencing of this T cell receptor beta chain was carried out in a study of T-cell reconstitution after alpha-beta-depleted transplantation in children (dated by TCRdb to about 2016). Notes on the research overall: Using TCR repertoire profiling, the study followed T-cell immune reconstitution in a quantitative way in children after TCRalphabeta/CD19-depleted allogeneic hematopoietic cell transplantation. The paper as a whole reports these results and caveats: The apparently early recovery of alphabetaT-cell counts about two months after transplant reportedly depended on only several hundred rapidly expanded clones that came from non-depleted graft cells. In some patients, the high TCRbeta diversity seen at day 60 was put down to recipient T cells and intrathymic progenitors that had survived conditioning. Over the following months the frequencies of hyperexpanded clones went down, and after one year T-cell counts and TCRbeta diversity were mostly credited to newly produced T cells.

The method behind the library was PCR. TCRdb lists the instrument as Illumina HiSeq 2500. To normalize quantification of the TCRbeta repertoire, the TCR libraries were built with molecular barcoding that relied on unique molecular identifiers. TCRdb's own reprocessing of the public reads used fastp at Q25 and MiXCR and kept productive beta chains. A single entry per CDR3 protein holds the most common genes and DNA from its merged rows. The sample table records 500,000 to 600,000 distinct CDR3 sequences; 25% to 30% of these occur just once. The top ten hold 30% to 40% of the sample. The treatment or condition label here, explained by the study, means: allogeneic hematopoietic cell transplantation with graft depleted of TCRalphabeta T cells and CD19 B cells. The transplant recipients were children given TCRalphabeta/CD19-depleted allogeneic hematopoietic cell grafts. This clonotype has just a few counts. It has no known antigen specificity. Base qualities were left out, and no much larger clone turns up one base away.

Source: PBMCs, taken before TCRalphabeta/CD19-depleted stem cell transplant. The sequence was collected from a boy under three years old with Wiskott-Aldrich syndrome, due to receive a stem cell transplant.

The bases read TGTGCCAGCAGCCAAGACCCCCAAGCCGAGCAGTTCTTC. It codes for CASSQDPQAEQFF. Rearrangement joined TRBV4-2 to TRBJ2-1; the D segment cannot be called with confidence. Taken from cysteine to phenylalanine, the CDR3 has 13 residues. The DNA shown is the 39-base CDR3, in frame from base 1. V is shortened by 0 bases, J by 10 bases, and the region joining them spans 10 bases. In the germline V gene, CDR1 corresponds to LGHNA and CDR2 to YNFKEQ.